A single sample gave rise to the 3 T cell receptor beta chains below, sequenced in a study of low-dose radiotherapy and immunotherapy resistance in tumors. Both TCRalpha and TCRbeta chains were reverse transcribed with V-gene-specific primers. Using a constant-region primer together with a V-primer adapter, TCRs were subjected to 15 to 25 PCR cycles of amplification. One entry per CDR3 protein results from TCRdb running MiXCR on the reads. The data contain about 64,000 distinct CDR3 sequences, less than 30% of them seen just once; the ten biggest clones take up about 7%. Stated time point: before trial treatment. This specimen consisted of PBMCs, obtained before treatment. All receptors derive from a male donor with rectosigmoid adenocarcinoma.

About this clonotype: A far larger clone differs by one base, so this is likely a read error. This sequence joins TRBV12-5 and TRBJ2-5; 11 nucleotides align to TRBD1. The germline V gene has CDR1 LGHNT and CDR2 FRNRAP. J gave up 11 bases and V 4 bases, and 12 bases lay outside the gene matches. The CDR3 has 15 residues. The DNA for the CDR3 is TGTGCTAGTGGTTCAACCGGGACAGGGGGAGATGAGCAGTACTTC. Amino acid sequence: CASGSTGTGGDEQYF.

This clonotype showed up many times. The rearrangement uses TRBV6-2 or TRBV6-3 and TRBJ2-1; D is ambiguous. Trimming took 0 bases from V and 4 from J, leaving 10 bases between them. The V gene's germline CDR1 is MNHEY and CDR2 SVGEGT. The CDR3 runs to 15 residues. The CDR3 DNA follows: TGTGCCAGCAGTTACTCGATAGGCAATTACAATGAGCAGTTCTTC. Translating gives CASSYSIGNYNEQFF.

Concerning this clonotype itself: This clone may be a read error of a much larger clone one base away. This chain connects TRBV20-1 to TRBJ2-7; maybe TRBD1 (6 bases). CDR3 size: 16 residues. V gave up 0 bases and J gave up 7 bases, with 22 bases separating them. Germline V gene sequence: CDR1 DFQATT, CDR2 SNEGSKA (reference sequence). CDR3 DNA sequence: TGCAGTGCTAGAGAGGTGCGAAGCTGGGGGCAGGGAGAGCAGTACTTC. It codes for CSAREVRSWGQGEQYF.